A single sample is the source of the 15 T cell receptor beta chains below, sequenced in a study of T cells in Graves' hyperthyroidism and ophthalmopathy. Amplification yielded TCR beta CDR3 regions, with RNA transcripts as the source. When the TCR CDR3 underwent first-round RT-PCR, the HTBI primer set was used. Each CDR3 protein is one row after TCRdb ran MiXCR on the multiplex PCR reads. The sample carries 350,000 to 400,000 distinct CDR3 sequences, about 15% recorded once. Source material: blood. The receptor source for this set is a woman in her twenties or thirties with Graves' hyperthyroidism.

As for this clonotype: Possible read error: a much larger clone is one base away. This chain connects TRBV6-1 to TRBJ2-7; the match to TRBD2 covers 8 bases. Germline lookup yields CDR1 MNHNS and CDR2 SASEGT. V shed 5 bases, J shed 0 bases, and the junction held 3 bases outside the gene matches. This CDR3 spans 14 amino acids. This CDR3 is CASSLSGNSYEQYF. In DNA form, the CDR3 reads TGTGCCAGCAGTCTTAGCGGGAACTCCTACGAGCAGTACTTC.

For the CDR3, the DNA is TGCGCCAGCAGCTGGCAGGGAGGGACCGGGGAGCTGTTTTTT. Translated: CASSWQGGTGELFF. This rearrangement joins TRBV5-1 to TRBJ2-2; 7 positions agree with TRBD2. The germline V gene has CDR1 SGHRS and CDR2 YFSETQ. J gave up 5 bases and V 3 bases, and 4 bases lay outside the gene matches. The CDR3 contains 14 residues. The entire variable domain, with the rest obtained from reference TRBV5-1 and TRBJ2-2, is as follows: KAGVTQTPRYLIKTRGQQVTLSCSPISGHRSVSWYQQTPGQGLQFLFEYFSETQRNKGNFPGRFSGRQFSNSRSEMNVSTLELGDSALYLCASSWQGGTGELFFGEGSRLTVL.

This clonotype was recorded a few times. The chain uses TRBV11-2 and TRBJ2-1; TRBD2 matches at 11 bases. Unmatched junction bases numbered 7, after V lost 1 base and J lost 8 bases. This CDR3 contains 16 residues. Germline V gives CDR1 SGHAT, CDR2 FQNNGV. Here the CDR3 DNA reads TGTGCCAGCAGCTTAGTAGCGGGAGGGACTAGGGATGAGCAGTTCTTC. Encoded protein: CASSLVAGGTRDEQFF.

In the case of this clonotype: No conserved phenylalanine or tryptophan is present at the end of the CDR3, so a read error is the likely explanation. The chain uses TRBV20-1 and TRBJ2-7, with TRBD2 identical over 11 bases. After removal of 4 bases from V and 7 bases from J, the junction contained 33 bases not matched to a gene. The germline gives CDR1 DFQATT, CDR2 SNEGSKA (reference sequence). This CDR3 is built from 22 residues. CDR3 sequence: CSAKAPGGRPGLAESTKREQYL. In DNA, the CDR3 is TGCAGTGCTAAGGCGCCAGGGGGCCGTCCGGGACTAGCGGAATCTACCAAGAGGGAGCAGTACCTC.

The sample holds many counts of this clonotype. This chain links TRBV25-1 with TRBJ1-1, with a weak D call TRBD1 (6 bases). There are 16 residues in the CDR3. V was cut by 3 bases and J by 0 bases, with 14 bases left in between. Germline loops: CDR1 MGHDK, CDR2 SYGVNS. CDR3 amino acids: CASSDSWTAMNTEAFF. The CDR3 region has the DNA TGTGCCAGCAGTGATTCCTGGACAGCAATGAACACTGAAGCTTTCTTT.

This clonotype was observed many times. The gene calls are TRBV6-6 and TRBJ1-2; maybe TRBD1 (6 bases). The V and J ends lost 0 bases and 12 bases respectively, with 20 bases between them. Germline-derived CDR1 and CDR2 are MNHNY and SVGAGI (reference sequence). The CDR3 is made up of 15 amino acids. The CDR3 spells CASSYSGQSASRNTF. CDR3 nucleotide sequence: TGTGCCAGCAGTTACTCCGGACAGTCAGCTTCGAGAAACACCTTC.

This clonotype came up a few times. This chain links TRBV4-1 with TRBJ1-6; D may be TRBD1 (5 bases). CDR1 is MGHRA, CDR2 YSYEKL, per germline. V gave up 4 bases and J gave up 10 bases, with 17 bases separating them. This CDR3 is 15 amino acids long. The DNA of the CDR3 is TGCGCCAGCAGCCCAGGACGGACCTGGGGGTCACCCCTCCACTTT. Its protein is CASSPGRTWGSPLHF.

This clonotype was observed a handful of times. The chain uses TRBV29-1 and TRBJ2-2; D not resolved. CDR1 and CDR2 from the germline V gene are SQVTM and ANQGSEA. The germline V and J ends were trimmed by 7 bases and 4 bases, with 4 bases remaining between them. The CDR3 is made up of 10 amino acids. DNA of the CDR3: TGCAGCGGGGGCACCGGGGAGCTGTTTTTT. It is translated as CSGGTGELFF.

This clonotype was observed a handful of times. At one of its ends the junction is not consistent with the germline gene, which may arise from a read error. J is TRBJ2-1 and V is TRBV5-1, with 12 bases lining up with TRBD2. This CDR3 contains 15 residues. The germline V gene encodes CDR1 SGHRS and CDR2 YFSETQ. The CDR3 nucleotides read TGCGCCGGCAGCTTGGGGACTAGCGGGTACAATGAGCAGTTCTTC. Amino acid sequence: CAGSLGTSGYNEQFF.

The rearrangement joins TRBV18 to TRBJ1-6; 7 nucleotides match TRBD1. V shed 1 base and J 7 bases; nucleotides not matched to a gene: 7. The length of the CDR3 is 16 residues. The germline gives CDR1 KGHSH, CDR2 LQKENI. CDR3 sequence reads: CASSPQGALDNSPLHF. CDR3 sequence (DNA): TGTGCCAGCTCACCACAGGGGGCTTTAGACAATTCACCCCTCCACTTT. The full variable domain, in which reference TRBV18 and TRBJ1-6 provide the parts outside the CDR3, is NAGVMQNPRHLVRRRGQEARLRCSPMKGHSHVYWYRQLPEEGLKFMVYLQKENIIDESGMPKERFSAEFPKEGPSILRIQQVVRGDSAAYFCASSPQGALDNSPLHFGNGTRLTVT.

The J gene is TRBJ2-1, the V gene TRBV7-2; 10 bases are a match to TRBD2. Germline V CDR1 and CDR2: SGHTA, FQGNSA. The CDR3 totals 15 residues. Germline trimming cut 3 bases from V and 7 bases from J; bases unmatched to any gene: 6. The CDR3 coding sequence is TGTGCCAGCAGCTTCTGGTCTAGCGGGAGTAATGAGCAGTTCTTC. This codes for CASSFWSSGSNEQFF.

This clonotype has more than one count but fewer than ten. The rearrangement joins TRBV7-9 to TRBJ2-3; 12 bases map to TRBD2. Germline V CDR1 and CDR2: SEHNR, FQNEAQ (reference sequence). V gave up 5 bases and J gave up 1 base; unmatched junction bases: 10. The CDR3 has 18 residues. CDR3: CASSTRLAGVGGTDTQYF. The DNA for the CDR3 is TGTGCCAGCAGCACCCGACTAGCGGGAGTGGGGGGCACAGATACGCAGTATTTT. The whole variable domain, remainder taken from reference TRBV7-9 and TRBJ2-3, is DTGVSQNPRHKITKRGQNVTFRCDPISEHNRLYWYRQTLGQGPEFLTYFQNEAQLEKSRLLSDRFSAERPKGSFSTLEIQRTEQGDSAMYLCASSTRLAGVGGTDTQYFGPGTRLTVL.

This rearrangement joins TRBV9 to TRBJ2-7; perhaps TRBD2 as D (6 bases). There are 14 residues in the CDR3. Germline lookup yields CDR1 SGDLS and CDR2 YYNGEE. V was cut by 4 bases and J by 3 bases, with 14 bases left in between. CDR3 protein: CASSTGAVGYEQYF. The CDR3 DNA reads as TGTGCCAGCAGCACGGGAGCCGTAGGCTACGAGCAGTACTTC.

The CDR3 reads CASSILAGAYNEQFF. DNA of the CDR3: TGCGCCAGCAGCATACTAGCGGGAGCGTACAATGAGCAGTTCTTC. The chain has TRBV5-1 and TRBJ2-1; 11 nucleotides match TRBD2. The CDR3 totals 15 residues. Trimming at V came to 4 bases and at J to 4 bases, leaving 4 bases not matched to a gene. Germline V CDR1 and CDR2: SGHRS, YFSETQ.

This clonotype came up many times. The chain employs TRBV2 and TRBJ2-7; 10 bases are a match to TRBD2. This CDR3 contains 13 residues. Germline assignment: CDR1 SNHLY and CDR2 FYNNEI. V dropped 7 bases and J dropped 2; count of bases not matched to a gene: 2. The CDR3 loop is CASTAGGPYEQYF. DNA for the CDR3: TGTGCCAGCACAGCGGGAGGGCCCTACGAGCAGTACTTC.